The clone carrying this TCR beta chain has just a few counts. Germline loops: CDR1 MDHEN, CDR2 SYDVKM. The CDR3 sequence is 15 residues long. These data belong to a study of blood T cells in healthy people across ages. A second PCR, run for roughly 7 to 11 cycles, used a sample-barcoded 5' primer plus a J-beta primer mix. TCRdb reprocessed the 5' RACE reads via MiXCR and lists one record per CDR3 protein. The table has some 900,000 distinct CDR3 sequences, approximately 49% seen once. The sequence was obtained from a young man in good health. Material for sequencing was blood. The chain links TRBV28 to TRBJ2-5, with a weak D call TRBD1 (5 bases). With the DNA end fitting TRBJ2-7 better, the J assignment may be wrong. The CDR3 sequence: CASSPQGRRSYEQYF. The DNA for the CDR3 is TGTGCCAGCAGCCCCCAGGGTAGAAGGTCCTACGAGCAGTACTTC.